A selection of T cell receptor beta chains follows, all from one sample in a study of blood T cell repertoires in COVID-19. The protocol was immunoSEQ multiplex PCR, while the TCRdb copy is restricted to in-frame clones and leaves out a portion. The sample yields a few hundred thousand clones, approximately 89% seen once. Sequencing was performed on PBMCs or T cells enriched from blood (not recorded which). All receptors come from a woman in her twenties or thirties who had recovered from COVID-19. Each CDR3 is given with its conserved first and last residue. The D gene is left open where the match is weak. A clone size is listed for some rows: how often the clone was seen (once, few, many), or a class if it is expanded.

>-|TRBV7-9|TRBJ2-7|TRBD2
TGTGCCAGCAGCTTAAAACTAGCGGGAGGGCCAATCGACGAGCAGTACTTC
CASSLKLAGGPIDEQYF
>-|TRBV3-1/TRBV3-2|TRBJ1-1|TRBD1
TGTGCCAGCAGCCGACAGGGAAACACTGAAGCTTTCTTT
CASSRQGNTEAFF
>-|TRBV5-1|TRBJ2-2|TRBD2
TGCGCCAGCAGCGAAGGACTAGCGGGGTCTAGCTGGGGCACCGGGGAGCTGTTTTTT
CASSEGLAGSSWGTGELFF
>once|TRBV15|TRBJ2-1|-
TGTGCCACCAGCAGAGTGGGGGCATCGGGGGGCGACAATGAGCAGTTCTTC
CATSRVGASGGDNEQFF
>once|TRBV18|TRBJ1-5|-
TGTGCCAGCTCTCCGGGACACCTTAGCAATCAGCCCCAGCATTTT
CASSPGHLSNQPQHF
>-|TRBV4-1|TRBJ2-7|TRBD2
TGCGCCAGCAGCCAAATACCTAGCGGGGGGGGATACGAGCAGTACTTC
CASSQIPSGGGYEQYF
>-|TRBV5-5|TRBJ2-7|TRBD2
TGTGCCAGCAGCTTAGGGTCGACGGGAGGCCAGCAGTACTTC
CASSLGSTGGQQYF
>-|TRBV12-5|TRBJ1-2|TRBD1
TGTGCTAGTGGTTTGGAGACCGGGACAGGGGATGGCTACACCTTC
CASGLETGTGDGYTF
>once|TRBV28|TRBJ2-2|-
TGTGCCAGCAGTTTCCAGGGTTACACCGGGGAGCTGTTTTTT
CASSFQGYTGELFF
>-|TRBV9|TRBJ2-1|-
TGTGCCAGCAGCCAGGGACACGCCTACAATGAGCAGTTCTTC
CASSQGHAYNEQFF
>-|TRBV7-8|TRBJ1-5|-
TGTGCCAGCAGCTTGATGGAAGGGGAAGAGGATAGCAATCAGCCCCAGCATTTT
CASSLMEGEEDSNQPQHF
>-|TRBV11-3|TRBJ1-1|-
TGTGCCAGCAGCTTTAAGGCGGGGACTGAAGCTTTCTTT
CASSFKAGTEAFF
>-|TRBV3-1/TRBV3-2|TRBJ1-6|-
TGTGCCAGCAGCCAAGGGCAGGGGTGGAATTCACCCCTCCACTTT
CASSQGQGWNSPLHF
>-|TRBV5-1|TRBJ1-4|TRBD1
TGCGCCAGCAGCTTCGGGACAGGGGTCTATAATGAAAAACTGTTTTTT
CASSFGTGVYNEKLFF
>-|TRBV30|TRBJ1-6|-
TGTGCCTGGAGTAGAGATTCACCCCTCCACTTT
CAWSRDSPLHF
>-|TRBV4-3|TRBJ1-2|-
TGCGCCAGCAGCCAAGATCTATGGGCCGTCTATGGCTACACCTTC
CASSQDLWAVYGYTF
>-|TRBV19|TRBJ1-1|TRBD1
TGTGCCAGTAATGCCGACAGGGGGCGTGTGGGCACTGAAGCTTTCTTT
CASNADRGRVGTEAFF
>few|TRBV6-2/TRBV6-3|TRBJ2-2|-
TGTGCCAGCAACCCCTTCAGGGGTCCCACCGGGGAGCTGTTTTTT
CASNPFRGPTGELFF
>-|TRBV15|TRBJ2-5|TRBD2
TGTGCCACCAGCAGAGTCCCGGGACTAGCGGGGGGGAGAGAGACCCGGTACTTC
CATSRVPGLAGGRETRYF
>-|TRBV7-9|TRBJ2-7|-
TGTGCCAGCACCCCCGACAGGCAGGCCTACGAGCAGTACTTC
CASTPDRQAYEQYF
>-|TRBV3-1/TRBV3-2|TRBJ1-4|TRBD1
TGTGCCAGCAGCATGGGACAGGGTTTGGAACTGTTTTTT
CASSMGQGLELFF
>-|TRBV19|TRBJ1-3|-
TGTGCCAGTCGGGACTCTCAGAGCTCTGGAAACACCATATATTTT
CASRDSQSSGNTIYF
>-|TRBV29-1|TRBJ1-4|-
TGCAGCGTTGTTGAGCTTGAAAAACTGTTTTTT
CSVVELEKLFF
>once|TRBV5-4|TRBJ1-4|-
TGTGCCAGCAGCTTGCCAGGTCCTGGTGAAAAACTGTTTTTT
CASSLPGPGEKLFF
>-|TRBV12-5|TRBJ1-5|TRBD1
TGTGCTAGTGGACTCACAGGGGGTAACAATCAGCCCCAGCATTTT
CASGLTGGNNQPQHF
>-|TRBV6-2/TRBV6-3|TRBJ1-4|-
TGTGCCAGCAGCAGGGGTTTTGAAAAACTGTTTTTT
CASSRGFEKLFF
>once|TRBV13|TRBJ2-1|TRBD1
TGTGCCAGCAGCTTAGGAGGGACAGTCTACAATGAGCAGTTCTTC
CASSLGGTVYNEQFF
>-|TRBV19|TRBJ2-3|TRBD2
TGTGCCAGTAGTAGAGTAGCGGGGGGAAACACAGATACGCAGTATTTT
CASSRVAGGNTDTQYF
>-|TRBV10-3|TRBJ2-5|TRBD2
TGTGCCGCCGGAGGGAGCAGCGGGGGGAGAGAAGAGACCCAGTACTTC
CAAGGSSGGREETQYF
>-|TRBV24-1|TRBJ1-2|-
TGTGCCACCAGTGATGCGACAGCCTCTAACTATGGCTACACCTTC
CATSDATASNYGYTF
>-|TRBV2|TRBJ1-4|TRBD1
TGTGCCAGCAGTGAAGGACAGGGTCTCACTAATGAAAAACTGTTTTTT
CASSEGQGLTNEKLFF
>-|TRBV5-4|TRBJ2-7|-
TGTGCCAGCAGCTTCGGGGGTTTCTCCTACGAGCAGTACTTC
CASSFGGFSYEQYF
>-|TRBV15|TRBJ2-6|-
TGTGCCACCAGCAGAGTAGCTTGGAGCTCTGGGGCCAACGTCCTGACTTTC
CATSRVAWSSGANVLTF
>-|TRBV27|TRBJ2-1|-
TGTGCCAGCAGTTTGGGCAGGAACAATGAGCAGTTCTTC
CASSLGRNNEQFF
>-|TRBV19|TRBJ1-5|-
TGTGCCAGTAGTACCCCTTACGGGTATAGCAATCAGCCCCAGCATTTT
CASSTPYGYSNQPQHF
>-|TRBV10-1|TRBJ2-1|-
TGCGCCAGCAGTGAATCTAGGAGCCTTACCTACAATGAGCAGTTCTTC
CASSESRSLTYNEQFF
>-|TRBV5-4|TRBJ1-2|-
TGTGCCAGCAGCCCCCGGGGAGAGGCCAACTATGGCTACACCTTC
CASSPRGEANYGYTF
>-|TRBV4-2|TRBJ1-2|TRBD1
TGTGCCAGCACCGGACAGGTGCCCTATGGCTACACCTTC
CASTGQVPYGYTF
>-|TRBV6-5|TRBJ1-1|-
TGTGCCAGCAGTTACGCTAGGGAAGCTTTCTTT
CASSYAREAFF
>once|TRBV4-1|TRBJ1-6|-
TGCGCCAGCAGCCAGGTGCCCCCCCCGGGAAGAAATTCACCCCTCCACTTT
CASSQVPPPGRNSPLHF
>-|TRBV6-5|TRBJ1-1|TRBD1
TGTGCCGTGAGCAATCAGGGGGCGAGAGCTTTCTTT
CAVSNQGARAFF
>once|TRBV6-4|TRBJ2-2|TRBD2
TGTGCCAGCAGTACTAGCGCGACCGGGGAGCTGTTTTTT
CASSTSATGELFF
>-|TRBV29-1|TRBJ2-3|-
TGCAGCGTCCAAAGGGAGGATACGCAGTATTTT
CSVQREDTQYF
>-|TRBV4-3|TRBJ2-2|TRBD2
TGCGCCAGCAGCCAAGTAGGTCAGGGAGGGTCCGCGAACACCGGGGAGCTGTTTTTT
CASSQVGQGGSANTGELFF
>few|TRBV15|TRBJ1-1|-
TGTGCCACCAGCAGAAAAATCGGGTGGACTGAAGCTTTCTTT
CATSRKIGWTEAFF
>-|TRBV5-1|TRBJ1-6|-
TGCGCCAGCAGCCTTCGACTTAGTAATTCACCCCTCCACTTT
CASSLRLSNSPLHF
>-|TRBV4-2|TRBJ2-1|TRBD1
TGTGCCAGCAGCCAAGATTACGGACAGGGTTACTACAATGAGCAGTTCTTC
CASSQDYGQGYYNEQFF
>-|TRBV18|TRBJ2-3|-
TGTGCCAGCAAGACCGGGACTTCTCTTCGGGATACGCAGTATTTT
CASKTGTSLRDTQYF
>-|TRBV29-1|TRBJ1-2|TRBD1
TGCAGCGCCGGAACAGGGGTGTTAGGCTACACCTTC
CSAGTGVLGYTF
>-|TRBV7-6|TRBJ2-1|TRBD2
TGTGCCAGCAGCGGGACTAGCGGGGGTAGTGAGCAGTTCTTC
CASSGTSGGSEQFF
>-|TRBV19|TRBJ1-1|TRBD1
TGTGCCAGCGTCGTGACAGGGGAAATAAACACTGAAGCTTTCTTT
CASVVTGEINTEAFF
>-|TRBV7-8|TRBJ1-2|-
TGTGCCAGCAGCCTACTTCGTTCCGGTAGACTTAACTATGGCTACACCTTC
CASSLLRSGRLNYGYTF
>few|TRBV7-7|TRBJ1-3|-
TGTGCTAGCAGCCATACAGGGCTTGGAAACACCATATATTTT
CASSHTGLGNTIYF
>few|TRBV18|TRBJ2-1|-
TGTGCCAGCTCACCCTTTCGTAGCCCCGATGAGCAGTTCTTC
CASSPFRSPDEQFF